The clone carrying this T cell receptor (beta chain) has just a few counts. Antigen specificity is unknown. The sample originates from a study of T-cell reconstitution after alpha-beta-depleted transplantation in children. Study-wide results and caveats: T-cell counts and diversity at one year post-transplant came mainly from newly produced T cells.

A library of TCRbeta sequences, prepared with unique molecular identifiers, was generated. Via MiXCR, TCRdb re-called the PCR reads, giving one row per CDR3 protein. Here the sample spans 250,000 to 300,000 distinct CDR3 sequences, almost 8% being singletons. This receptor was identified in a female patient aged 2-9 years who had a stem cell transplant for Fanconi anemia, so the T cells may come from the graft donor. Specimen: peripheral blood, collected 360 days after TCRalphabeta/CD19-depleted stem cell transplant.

CDR3 nucleotide sequence: TGCAGTGCTCCCCACTCTGGGGGTCTTGACACTGAAGCTTTCTTT. It yields the protein CSAPHSGGLDTEAFF. This chain connects TRBV20-1 to TRBJ1-1; possible D gene TRBD1, 5 bases. V lost 5 bases to trimming and J lost 3 bases, with 19 bases between them. The length of the CDR3 is 15 residues. Germline V lookup: CDR1 DFQATT, CDR2 SNEGSKA (reference sequence).